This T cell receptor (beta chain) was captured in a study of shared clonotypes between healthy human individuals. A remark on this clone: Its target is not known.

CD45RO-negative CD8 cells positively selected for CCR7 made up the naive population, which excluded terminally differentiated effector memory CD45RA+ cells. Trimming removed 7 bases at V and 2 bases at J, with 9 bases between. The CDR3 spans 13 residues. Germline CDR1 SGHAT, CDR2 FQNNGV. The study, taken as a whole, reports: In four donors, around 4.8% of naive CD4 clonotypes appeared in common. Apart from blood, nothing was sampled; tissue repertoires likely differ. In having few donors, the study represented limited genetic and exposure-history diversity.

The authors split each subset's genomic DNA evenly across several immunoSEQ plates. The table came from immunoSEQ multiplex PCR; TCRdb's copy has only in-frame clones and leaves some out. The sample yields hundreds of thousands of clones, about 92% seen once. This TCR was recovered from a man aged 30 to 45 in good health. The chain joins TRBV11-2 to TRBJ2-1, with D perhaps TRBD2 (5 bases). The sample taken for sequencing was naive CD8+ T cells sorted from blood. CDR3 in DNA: TGTGCCAGCACGCGGGTTGCCTACAATGAGCAGTTCTTC. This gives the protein CASTRVAYNEQFF.